Detailed here is one T cell receptor (beta chain). The antigen is undetermined. The CDR3 has 15 amino acids. V shed 0 bases and J shed 2 bases, with 10 bases lying between them. Germline V lookup: CDR1 SGHRS, CDR2 YFSETQ. This sample is drawn from a study of siplizumab effects on memory and regulatory T cells. Notes on the study in general: Alloreactive sequences that could be traced to unstimulated CD4+ memory cells showed a significant reduction under siplizumab. Among alloreactive clones, only a minor fraction mapped to unstimulated subsets.

TCR templates, around 98,000 per sample, were assayed. The repertoire was sequenced with immunoSEQ multiplex PCR; TCRdb's copy has only in-frame clones and lacks some. The sample includes around 95,000 clones, about 95% seen only once; the top ten take approximately 1.3%. The sequence came from a human donor in good health. Sequencing was performed on non-Treg CD4+ T cells sorted from blood. This chain links TRBV5-1 with TRBJ2-3, with no clear D. CDR3: CASSLGHRYTDTQYF. The CDR3 DNA follows: TGCGCCAGCAGCTTGGGACATCGATACACAGATACGCAGTATTTT.